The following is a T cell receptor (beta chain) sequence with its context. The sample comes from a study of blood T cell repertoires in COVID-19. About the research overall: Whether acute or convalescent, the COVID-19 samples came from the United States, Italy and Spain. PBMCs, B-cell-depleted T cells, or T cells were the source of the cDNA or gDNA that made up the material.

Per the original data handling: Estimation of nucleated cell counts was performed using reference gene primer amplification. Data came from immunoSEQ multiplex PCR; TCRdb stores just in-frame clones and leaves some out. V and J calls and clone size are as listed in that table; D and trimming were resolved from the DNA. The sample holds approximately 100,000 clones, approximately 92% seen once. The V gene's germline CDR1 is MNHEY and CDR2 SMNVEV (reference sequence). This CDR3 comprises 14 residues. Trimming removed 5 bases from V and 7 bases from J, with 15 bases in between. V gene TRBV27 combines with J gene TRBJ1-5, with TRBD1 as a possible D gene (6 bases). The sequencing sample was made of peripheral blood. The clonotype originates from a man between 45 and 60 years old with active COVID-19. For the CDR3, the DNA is TGTGCCAGCAGTCCGTCGGACAGCGCACAGCCCCAGCATTTT. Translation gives CASSPSDSAQPQHF.